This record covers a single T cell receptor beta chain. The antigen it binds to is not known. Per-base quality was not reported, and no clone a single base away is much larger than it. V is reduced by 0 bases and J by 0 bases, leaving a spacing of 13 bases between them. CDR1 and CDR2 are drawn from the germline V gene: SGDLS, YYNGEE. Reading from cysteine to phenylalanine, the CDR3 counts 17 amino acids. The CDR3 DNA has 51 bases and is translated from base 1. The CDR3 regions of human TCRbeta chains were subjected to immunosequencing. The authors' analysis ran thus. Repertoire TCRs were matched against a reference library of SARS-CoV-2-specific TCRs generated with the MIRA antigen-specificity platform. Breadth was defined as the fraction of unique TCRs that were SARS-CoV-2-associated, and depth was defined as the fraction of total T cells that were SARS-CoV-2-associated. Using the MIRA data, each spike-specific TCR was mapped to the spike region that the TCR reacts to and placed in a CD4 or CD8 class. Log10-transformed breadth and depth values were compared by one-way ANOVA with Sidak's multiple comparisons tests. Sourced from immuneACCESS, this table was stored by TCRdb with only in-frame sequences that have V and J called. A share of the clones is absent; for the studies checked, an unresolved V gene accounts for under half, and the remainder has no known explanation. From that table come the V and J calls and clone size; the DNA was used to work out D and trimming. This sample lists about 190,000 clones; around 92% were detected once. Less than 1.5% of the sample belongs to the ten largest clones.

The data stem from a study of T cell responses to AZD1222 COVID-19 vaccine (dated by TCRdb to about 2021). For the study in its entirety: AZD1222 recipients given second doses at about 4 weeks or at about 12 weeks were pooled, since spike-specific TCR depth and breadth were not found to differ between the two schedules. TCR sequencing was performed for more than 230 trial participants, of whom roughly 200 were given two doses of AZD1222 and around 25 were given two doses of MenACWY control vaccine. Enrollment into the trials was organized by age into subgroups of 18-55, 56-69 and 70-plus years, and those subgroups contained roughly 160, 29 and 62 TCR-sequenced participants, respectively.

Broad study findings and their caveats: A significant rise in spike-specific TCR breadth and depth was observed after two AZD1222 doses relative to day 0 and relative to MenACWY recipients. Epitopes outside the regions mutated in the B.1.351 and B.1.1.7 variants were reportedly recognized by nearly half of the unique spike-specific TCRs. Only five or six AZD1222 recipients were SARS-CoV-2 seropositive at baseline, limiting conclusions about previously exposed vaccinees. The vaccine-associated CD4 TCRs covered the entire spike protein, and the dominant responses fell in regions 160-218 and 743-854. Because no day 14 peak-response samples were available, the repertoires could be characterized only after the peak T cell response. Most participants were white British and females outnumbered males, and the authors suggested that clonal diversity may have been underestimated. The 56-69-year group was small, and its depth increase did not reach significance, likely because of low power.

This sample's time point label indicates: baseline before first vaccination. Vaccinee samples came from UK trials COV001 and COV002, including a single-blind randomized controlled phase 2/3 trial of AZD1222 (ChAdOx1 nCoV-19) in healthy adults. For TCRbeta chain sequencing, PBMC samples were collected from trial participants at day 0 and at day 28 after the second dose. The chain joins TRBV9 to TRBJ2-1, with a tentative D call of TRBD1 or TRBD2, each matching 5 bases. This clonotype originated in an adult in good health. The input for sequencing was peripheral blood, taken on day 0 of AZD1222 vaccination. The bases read TGTGCCAGCAGCGTAGCGGGGCACCCGAGCTCCTACAATGAGCAGTTCTTC. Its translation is CASSVAGHPSSYNEQFF.